These 8 T cell receptor beta chains came from one sample sequenced in a study of blood T cell repertoires in COVID-19. Some clones are missing from TCRdb's copy, which holds only in-frame ones; the method was immunoSEQ multiplex PCR. The data contain around 14,000 clones, about 83% of them singletons. Source material: peripheral blood. These receptors were obtained from a human donor in a cohort sampled during active COVID-19.

On this clone: Mismatch with germline at one junction end may stem from a read error. Additional DNA sequences in this sample encode the identical CDR3. The V gene is TRBV20-1, the J gene TRBJ2-3; 11 nucleotides agree with TRBD2. The germline CDR1 and CDR2 sequences are DFQATT and SNEGSKA (reference sequence). This CDR3 spans 18 amino acids. The CDR3 spells CSASLGASGRFLTDTQYF. For the CDR3, the DNA is TGTAGTGCTAGTCTAGGCGCTAGCGGGAGGTTTCTCACAGATACGCAGTATTTT.

J is TRBJ1-1 and V is TRBV4-1; D ambiguous. V was trimmed by 4 bases and J by 4 bases, leaving 10 bases between them. The CDR3 is 13 residues long. CDR1 is MGHRA and CDR2 is YSYEKL in the germline V gene. CDR3 residues: CASSRTPGTEAFF. The CDR3 DNA is TGCGCCAGCAGCCGTACCCCGGGCACTGAAGCTTTCTTT.

This clone was seen a single time. The J gene is TRBJ1-3, the V gene TRBV28; D is possibly TRBD1 (5 bases). The CDR3 length is 19 residues. From germline, CDR1 is MDHEN and CDR2 SYDVKM. The V gene lost 4 bases and the J gene lost 0 bases, with 22 bases spanning the gap. CDR3 region: CASSSWGVTVLFSGNTIYF. As DNA, the CDR3 is TGTGCCAGCAGTTCCTGGGGGGTGACGGTACTTTTCTCTGGAAACACCATATATTTT.

This clone was seen once. The chain combines TRBV12-3 or TRBV12-4 with TRBJ2-7, with D maybe TRBD1 (5 bases). CDR3 length: 13 amino acids. With 4 bases removed from V and 5 bases from J, the gap between germline ends came to 12 bases. CDR3 sequence: CASSWAGSNEQYF. As DNA, the CDR3 is TGTGCCAGCAGTTGGGCAGGGTCCAACGAGCAGTACTTC.

The rearrangement joins TRBV7-9 to TRBJ1-2, with D unresolved. Germline assignment: CDR1 SEHNR and CDR2 FQNEAQ (reference sequence). The length of the CDR3 is 13 residues. The V and J ends lost 3 bases and 8 bases respectively, with 13 bases between them. The CDR3 spells CASSLHGEQGYTF. The CDR3 nucleotides read TGTGCCAGCAGCTTGCACGGTGAACAGGGCTACACCTTC.

V gene TRBV3-1 (or the pseudogene TRBV3-2) combines with J gene TRBJ1-1; the D is unclear. CDR3 length: 13 amino acids. The germline V and J ends were trimmed by 5 bases and 0 bases, with 7 bases remaining between them. The germline V gene has CDR1 LGHDT and CDR2 YNNKEL (reference sequence). The CDR3 DNA is TGTGCCAGCAGCAGCGGGGTGAACACTGAAGCTTTCTTT. Its protein product is CASSSGVNTEAFF.

The V call is TRBV2, the J call TRBJ1-4; maybe TRBD1 (5 bases). Germline V CDR1 and CDR2: SNHLY, FYNNEI. Trimming shortened V by 6 bases and J by 6 bases, and 8 bases separated the two germline ends. The CDR3 is 12 amino acids. The CDR3 sequence: CASRGLYEKLFF. CDR3 nucleotide sequence: TGTGCCAGCAGGGGGCTGTATGAAAAACTGTTTTTT.

The rearrangement links TRBV7-9 to TRBJ2-1, with TRBD1 matching over 9 bases. The length of the CDR3 is 16 residues. Looked up from germline, CDR1 is SEHNR and CDR2 is FQNEAQ (reference sequence). The ends lost 0 bases at V and 3 bases at J; junction bases unmatched: 3. In nucleotides, the CDR3 is TGTGCCAGCAGCTTAGCCGGGACAGGGAACTACAATGAGCAGTTCTTC. Translation gives CASSLAGTGNYNEQFF.